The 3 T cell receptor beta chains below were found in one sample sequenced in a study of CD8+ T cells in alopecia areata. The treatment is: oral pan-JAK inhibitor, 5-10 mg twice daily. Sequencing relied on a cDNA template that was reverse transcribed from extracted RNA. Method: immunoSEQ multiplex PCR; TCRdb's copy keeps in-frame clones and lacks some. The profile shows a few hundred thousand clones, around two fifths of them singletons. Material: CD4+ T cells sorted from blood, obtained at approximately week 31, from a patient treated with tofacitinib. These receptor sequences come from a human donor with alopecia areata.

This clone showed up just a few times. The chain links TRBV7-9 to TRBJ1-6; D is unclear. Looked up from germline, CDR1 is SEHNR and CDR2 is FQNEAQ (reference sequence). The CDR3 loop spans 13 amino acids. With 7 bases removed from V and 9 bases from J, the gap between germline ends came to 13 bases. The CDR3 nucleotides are TGTGCCAGCACCGAGGGAGTCGGTTCACCCCTCCACTTT. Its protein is CASTEGVGSPLHF. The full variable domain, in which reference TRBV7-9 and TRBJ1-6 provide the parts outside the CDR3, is DTGVSQNPRHKITKRGQNVTFRCDPISEHNRLYWYRQTLGQGPEFLTYFQNEAQLEKSRLLSDRFSAERPKGSFSTLEIQRTEQGDSAMYLCASTEGVGSPLHFGNGTRLTVT.

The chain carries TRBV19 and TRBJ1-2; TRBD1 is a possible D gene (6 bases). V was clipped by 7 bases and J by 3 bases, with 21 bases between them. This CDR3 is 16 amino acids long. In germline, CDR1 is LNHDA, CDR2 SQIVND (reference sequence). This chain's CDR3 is CASTSDSRGLHYGYTF. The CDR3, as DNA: TGTGCCAGTACCTCCGACTCCAGGGGACTTCACTATGGCTACACCTTC.

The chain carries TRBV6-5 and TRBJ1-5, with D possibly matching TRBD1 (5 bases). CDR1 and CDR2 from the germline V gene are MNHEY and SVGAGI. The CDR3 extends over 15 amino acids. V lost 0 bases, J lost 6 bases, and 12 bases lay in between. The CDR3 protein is CASSYSTQGAQPQHF. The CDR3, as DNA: TGTGCCAGCAGTTACTCGACTCAGGGAGCTCAGCCCCAGCATTTT.